The 20 T cell receptor beta chains given below trace back to one sample, sequenced in a study of CD8 T cells in Susac syndrome. With random hexamers, roughly 0.45 to 1 ug RNA was reverse transcribed. MiXCR, applied by TCRdb to the immunoSEQ multiplex PCR reads, yields one record per CDR3 protein. The sample consists of about 190,000 distinct CDR3 sequences, about 95% of them appearing once. Sequenced sample: CD4+ T cells from PBMCs. Source of these receptors: a human donor in good health.

The chain employs TRBV28 and TRBJ2-7; D ambiguous. This CDR3 spans 15 amino acids. CDR1 MDHEN and CDR2 SYDVKM come from the germline V gene. V lost 3 bases, J lost 6 bases, and 18 bases lay in between. CDR3 protein: CASSFHPELLTEQYF. The CDR3 bases are TGTGCCAGCAGTTTTCACCCCGAATTATTGACCGAGCAGTACTTC.

The V call is TRBV15, the J call TRBJ2-1; D possibly corresponds to TRBD1 (6 bases). CDR1 and CDR2 from the germline V gene are LNHNV and YYDKDF (reference sequence). The CDR3 runs 16 residues. Trimming cost V 0 bases and J 4 bases, with 13 bases left between them. The CDR3, as DNA: TGTGCCACCAGCAGAGATTCTGGGGGCGGGTACAATGAGCAGTTCTTC. Translated, it gives CATSRDSGGGYNEQFF. The variable domain in full, completed from reference TRBV15 and TRBJ2-1, reads DAMVIQNPRYQVTQFGKPVTLSCSQTLNHNVMYWYQQKSSQAPKLLFHYYDKDFNNEADTPDNFQSRRPNTSFCFLDIRSPGLGDTAMYLCATSRDSGGGYNEQFFGPGTRLTVL.

CDR3 sequence (DNA): TGCAGCGTTGGGTCCTTACAGGGTGAAGCTTTCTTT. Translating it yields CSVGSLQGEAFF. The chain employs TRBV29-1 and TRBJ1-1, with D perhaps TRBD1 (6 bases). V lost 4 bases, J lost 7 bases, and 13 bases lay in between. The germline gives CDR1 SQVTM, CDR2 ANQGSEA. The CDR3 consists of 12 residues.

V gene TRBV10-3 combines with J gene TRBJ2-7; D tentatively reads TRBD1 or TRBD2 (5 bases each). Germline loops: CDR1 ENHRY, CDR2 SYGVKD. Trimming shortened V by 7 bases and J by 5 bases, and 15 bases separated the two germline ends. The CDR3 totals 13 residues. CDR3 sequence: CAIKEAGTDEQYV. In nucleotides, the CDR3 is TGTGCCATCAAAGAGGCAGGGACGGACGAGCAGTACGTC.

This chain joins TRBV6-6 and TRBJ2-3; D remains ambiguous. The CDR3 covers 11 residues. Germline lookup yields CDR1 MNHNY and CDR2 SVGAGI (reference sequence). V was pared by 8 bases and J by 6 bases, with 9 bases between. The chain's CDR3 is CASRRSDTQYF. In nucleotides, the CDR3 is TGTGCCAGCCGAAGATCGGATACGCAGTATTTT.

This rearrangement joins TRBV18 to TRBJ1-2; 10 bases line up with TRBD1. J gave up 3 bases and V 6 bases, and 4 bases lay outside the gene matches. Germline loops: CDR1 KGHSH, CDR2 LQKENI. The CDR3 runs 14 residues. DNA of the CDR3: TGTGCCAGCTCCCCGGGACAGGGGCACTATGGCTACACCTTC. Translating gives CASSPGQGHYGYTF.

The chain combines TRBV27 with TRBJ2-1; 12 bases line up with TRBD2. This CDR3 contains 16 residues. Trimming cost V 3 bases and J 9 bases; bases outside gene matches: 9. Germline CDR1 is MNHEY and CDR2 is SMNVEV (reference sequence). CDR3 sequence (DNA): TGTGCCAGCAGTTTCTTCGCGACTAGCGGGAGTGGTGAGCAGTTCTTC. Protein product: CASSFFATSGSGEQFF.

This clonotype was counted once. The chain carries TRBV19 and TRBJ2-5; possible D gene TRBD1, 5 bases. CDR1 is LNHDA, CDR2 SQIVND, per germline (reference sequence). V was trimmed by 6 bases and J by 5 bases, leaving 10 bases between them. The CDR3 sequence is 12 residues long. CDR3 region: CASSAGMETQYF. CDR3 nucleotides: TGTGCCAGTAGCGCAGGGATGGAGACCCAGTACTTC.

This chain links TRBV11-2 with TRBJ2-5, with a tentative D call TRBD2 (6 bases). Trimming cost V 3 bases and J 7 bases, with 15 bases left between them. The CDR3 covers 14 residues. Germline loops: CDR1 SGHAT, CDR2 FQNNGV. CDR3 in DNA: TGTGCCAGCAGCTTCGATCTAGCGATTGGGACCCAGTACTTC. Encoded protein: CASSFDLAIGTQYF. Using reference TRBV11-2 and TRBJ2-5 for the parts outside the CDR3, the full variable domain is EAGVAQSPRYKIIEKRQSVAFWCNPISGHATLYWYQQILGQGPKLLIQFQNNGVVDDSQLPKDRFSAERLKGVDSTLKIQPAKLEDSAVYLCASSFDLAIGTQYFGPGTRLLVL.

The V call is TRBV4-2, the J call TRBJ2-3, with no clear D. Germline V CDR1 and CDR2: LGHNA, YNFKEQ. V lost 0 bases and J 1 base, leaving 11 bases between the germline ends. This CDR3 has 16 residues. Here the CDR3 reads CASSQDEQGGTDTQYF. The CDR3 nucleotides read TGTGCCAGCAGCCAAGACGAACAAGGTGGCACAGATACGCAGTATTTT.

The chain links TRBV7-3 to TRBJ2-7; D unclear. Trimming stripped 2 bases from V and 3 bases from J, with 8 bases between. The CDR3 has 13 residues. CDR1 is SGHTA, CDR2 FQGTGA, per germline. The CDR3 here is CASSLLWGYEQYV. CDR3 in DNA: TGTGCCAGCAGCTTATTATGGGGCTACGAGCAGTACGTC.

J is TRBJ2-1 and V is TRBV23-1, with 8 bases identical to TRBD2. TRBV23-1 is an open reading frame, and its role is uncertain. The CDR3 runs 16 residues. J was trimmed by 4 bases and V by 1 base; bases with no gene match: 6. CDR3: CASSQWSGGGYNEQFF. For the CDR3, the DNA is TGCGCCAGCAGTCAATGGTCGGGAGGGGGTTACAATGAGCAGTTCTTC.

CDR3 in amino acids: CASSFLSSQPQHF. DNA of the CDR3: TGTGCCAGCAGCTTTCTGTCTAGTCAGCCCCAGCATTTT. The rearrangement uses TRBV7-2 and TRBJ1-5; D not certain. The CDR3 sequence is 13 residues long. Germline CDR1 SGHTA, CDR2 FQGNSA. V lost 3 bases and J 6 bases, leaving 9 bases between the germline ends.

In this sample, this clonotype turned up once. The V gene is TRBV9, the J gene TRBJ2-1; 11 nucleotides align to TRBD2. The CDR3 has 15 residues. V trimming: 2 bases; J trimming: 8 bases; junction bases outside the gene matches: 6. Germline V gene lookup returns CDR1 SGDLS and CDR2 YYNGEE. The CDR3 sequence is CASSVSGRAIYEQFF. The DNA of the CDR3 is TGTGCCAGCAGCGTTAGCGGGAGGGCCATCTATGAGCAGTTCTTC.

The chain combines TRBV27 with TRBJ2-7, with D possibly being TRBD2 (5 bases). This CDR3 comprises 13 residues. Between the trimmed V and J ends, which lost 5 bases and 2 bases, there was a span of 10 bases. Germline CDR1 reads MNHEY; CDR2 reads SMNVEV (reference sequence). In DNA form, the CDR3 reads TGTGCCAGCAGTCTCAGGACTGCCTACGAGCAGTACTTC. This translates into CASSLRTAYEQYF.

The chain couples TRBV29-1 to TRBJ2-3; D may be TRBD1 or TRBD2 (6 bases each). This CDR3 region has 13 residues. V was clipped by 5 bases and J by 2 bases, with 11 bases between them. Germline CDR1 is SQVTM and CDR2 is ANQGSEA. CDR3 loop: CSVNGGSTDTQYF. CDR3 nucleotides: TGCAGCGTTAACGGGGGCTCCACAGATACGCAGTATTTT.

The chain joins TRBV5-1 to TRBJ2-7; 8 bases align to TRBD1. The germline CDR1 and CDR2 sequences are SGHRS and YFSETQ. V dropped 3 bases and J dropped 5; count of bases not matched to a gene: 7. This CDR3 spans 14 amino acids. DNA of the CDR3: TGCGCCAGCAGCTGGACAGGGTTCAACAACGAGCAGTACTTC. Its translation: CASSWTGFNNEQYF.

This sequence joins TRBV3-1 and TRBJ2-5; 7 nucleotides match TRBD2. The CDR3 totals 14 residues. The germline gives CDR1 LGHDT, CDR2 YNNKEL (reference sequence). V dropped 5 bases and J dropped 5; count of bases not matched to a gene: 8. CDR3 coding DNA: TGTGCCAGCAGCGATCGGGGGGTCAGGGAGACCCAGTACTTC. Its translation: CASSDRGVRETQYF.

The rearrangement joins TRBV29-1 to TRBJ1-1, with D maybe TRBD1 (5 bases). The CDR3 loop spans 11 amino acids. The germline V and J ends were trimmed by 6 bases and 5 bases, with 10 bases remaining between them. Germline V lookup: CDR1 SQVTM, CDR2 ANQGSEA. CDR3 sequence: CSVAGRTEAFF. The DNA for the CDR3 is TGCAGCGTGGCAGGGAGGACTGAAGCTTTCTTT.

This rearrangement joins TRBV3-1 to TRBJ1-2; tentatively, D is TRBD1 (6 bases). CDR1 is LGHDT, CDR2 YNNKEL, per germline (reference sequence). The CDR3 contains 14 residues. V was pared by 1 base and J by 4 bases, with 10 bases between. The chain's CDR3 is CASSQVSRGYGYTF. The CDR3 nucleotides read TGTGCCAGCAGCCAAGTGAGCAGGGGCTATGGCTACACCTTC.